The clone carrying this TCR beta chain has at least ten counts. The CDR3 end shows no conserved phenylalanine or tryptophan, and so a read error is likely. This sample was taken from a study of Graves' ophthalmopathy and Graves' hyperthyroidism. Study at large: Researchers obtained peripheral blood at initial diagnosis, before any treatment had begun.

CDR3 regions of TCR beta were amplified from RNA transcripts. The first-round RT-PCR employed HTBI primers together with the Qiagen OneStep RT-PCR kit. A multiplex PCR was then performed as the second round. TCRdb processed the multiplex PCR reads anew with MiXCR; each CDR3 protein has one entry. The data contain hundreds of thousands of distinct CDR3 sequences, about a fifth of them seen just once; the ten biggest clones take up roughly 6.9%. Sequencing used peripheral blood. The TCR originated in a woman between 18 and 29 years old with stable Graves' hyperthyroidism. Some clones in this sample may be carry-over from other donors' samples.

The CDR3 spells CSARDLGREETQYL. The CDR3 region has the DNA TGCAGTGCTAGAGATCTGGGGCGTGAAGAGACCCAGTACCTC. V is TRBV20-1 and J is TRBJ2-5, with D possibly matching TRBD1 (5 bases). With 0 bases removed from V and 3 bases from J, the gap between germline ends came to 11 bases. Germline lookup yields CDR1 DFQATT and CDR2 SNEGSKA (reference sequence). The CDR3 is 14 amino acids.